This T cell receptor beta chain stems from a study of identifying expanded T cells in peripheral blood. TCRdb's table, derived via immunoSEQ multiplex PCR, lists solely in-frame clones and lacks some. The sample has about 89,000 clones, about 91% seen once. Turning to this clone: What it recognizes is unknown.

Healthy donors had no documented immune events, such as infections, while sampled. Germline V gene lookup returns CDR1 MNHEY and CDR2 SVGAGI. This CDR3 is 15 amino acids long. V lost 7 bases and J lost 4; bases outside the gene matches: 8. Findings and limits, study-wide: Across healthy donors, higher total template counts meant significantly greater approximately 2-week count variance. Differentially abundant clones: roughly 1.3 between replicates, about 15 at about two weeks, 19 to 20 at four.

This receptor was taken from a person aged 18 to 75 in good health. The material sequenced was blood. The chain uses TRBV6-5 and TRBJ2-5, with 11 bases identical to TRBD2. The CDR3 DNA reads as TGTGCCAGCACCCCCCGACTAGCGGGGAGAGAGACCCAGTACTTC. It encodes CASTPRLAGRETQYF.